This TCR beta chain originates from a study of shared clonotypes between healthy human individuals. Study-wide findings and caveats: Some naive CD4 clonotypes, about 5.5%, turned up in common across several donors.

About this clone: Its antigen is not identified.

Naive CD8 cells, CD45RO-negative and positively selected for CCR7, excluded terminally differentiated effector memory CD45RA+ cells. With V trimmed by 0 bases and J by 3 bases, 5 bases remained unmatched. Germline CDR1 reads MNHEY; CDR2 reads SVGAGI. The CDR3 contains 16 residues. The protocol was immunoSEQ multiplex PCR, while the TCRdb copy is restricted to in-frame clones and leaves out a portion. Among hundreds of thousands of clones, about 96% were seen once, and the ten largest hold approximately 0.12%. Sequences were obtained from naive CD8+ T cells sorted from blood. The receptor was isolated from a woman aged 25-40 years in good health. This rearrangement joins TRBV6-5 to TRBJ2-1; TRBD2 matches 7 bases. CDR3 in amino acids: CASSYSSGTIYNEQFF. For the CDR3, the DNA is TGTGCCAGCAGTTACTCGAGCGGGACCATCTACAATGAGCAGTTCTTC.